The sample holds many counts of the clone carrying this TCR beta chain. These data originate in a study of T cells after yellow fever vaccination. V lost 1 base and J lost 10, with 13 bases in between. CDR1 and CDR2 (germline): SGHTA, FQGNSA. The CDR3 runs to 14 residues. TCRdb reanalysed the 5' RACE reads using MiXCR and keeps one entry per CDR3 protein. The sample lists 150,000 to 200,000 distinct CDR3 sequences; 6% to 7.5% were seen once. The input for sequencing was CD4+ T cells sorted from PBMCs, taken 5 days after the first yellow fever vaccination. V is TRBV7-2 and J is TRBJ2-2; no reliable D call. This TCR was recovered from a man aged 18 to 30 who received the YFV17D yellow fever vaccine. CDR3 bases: TGTGCCAGCAGCTTAGTGGCGCTAGGAACGGAGCTGTTTTTT. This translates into CASSLVALGTELFF.